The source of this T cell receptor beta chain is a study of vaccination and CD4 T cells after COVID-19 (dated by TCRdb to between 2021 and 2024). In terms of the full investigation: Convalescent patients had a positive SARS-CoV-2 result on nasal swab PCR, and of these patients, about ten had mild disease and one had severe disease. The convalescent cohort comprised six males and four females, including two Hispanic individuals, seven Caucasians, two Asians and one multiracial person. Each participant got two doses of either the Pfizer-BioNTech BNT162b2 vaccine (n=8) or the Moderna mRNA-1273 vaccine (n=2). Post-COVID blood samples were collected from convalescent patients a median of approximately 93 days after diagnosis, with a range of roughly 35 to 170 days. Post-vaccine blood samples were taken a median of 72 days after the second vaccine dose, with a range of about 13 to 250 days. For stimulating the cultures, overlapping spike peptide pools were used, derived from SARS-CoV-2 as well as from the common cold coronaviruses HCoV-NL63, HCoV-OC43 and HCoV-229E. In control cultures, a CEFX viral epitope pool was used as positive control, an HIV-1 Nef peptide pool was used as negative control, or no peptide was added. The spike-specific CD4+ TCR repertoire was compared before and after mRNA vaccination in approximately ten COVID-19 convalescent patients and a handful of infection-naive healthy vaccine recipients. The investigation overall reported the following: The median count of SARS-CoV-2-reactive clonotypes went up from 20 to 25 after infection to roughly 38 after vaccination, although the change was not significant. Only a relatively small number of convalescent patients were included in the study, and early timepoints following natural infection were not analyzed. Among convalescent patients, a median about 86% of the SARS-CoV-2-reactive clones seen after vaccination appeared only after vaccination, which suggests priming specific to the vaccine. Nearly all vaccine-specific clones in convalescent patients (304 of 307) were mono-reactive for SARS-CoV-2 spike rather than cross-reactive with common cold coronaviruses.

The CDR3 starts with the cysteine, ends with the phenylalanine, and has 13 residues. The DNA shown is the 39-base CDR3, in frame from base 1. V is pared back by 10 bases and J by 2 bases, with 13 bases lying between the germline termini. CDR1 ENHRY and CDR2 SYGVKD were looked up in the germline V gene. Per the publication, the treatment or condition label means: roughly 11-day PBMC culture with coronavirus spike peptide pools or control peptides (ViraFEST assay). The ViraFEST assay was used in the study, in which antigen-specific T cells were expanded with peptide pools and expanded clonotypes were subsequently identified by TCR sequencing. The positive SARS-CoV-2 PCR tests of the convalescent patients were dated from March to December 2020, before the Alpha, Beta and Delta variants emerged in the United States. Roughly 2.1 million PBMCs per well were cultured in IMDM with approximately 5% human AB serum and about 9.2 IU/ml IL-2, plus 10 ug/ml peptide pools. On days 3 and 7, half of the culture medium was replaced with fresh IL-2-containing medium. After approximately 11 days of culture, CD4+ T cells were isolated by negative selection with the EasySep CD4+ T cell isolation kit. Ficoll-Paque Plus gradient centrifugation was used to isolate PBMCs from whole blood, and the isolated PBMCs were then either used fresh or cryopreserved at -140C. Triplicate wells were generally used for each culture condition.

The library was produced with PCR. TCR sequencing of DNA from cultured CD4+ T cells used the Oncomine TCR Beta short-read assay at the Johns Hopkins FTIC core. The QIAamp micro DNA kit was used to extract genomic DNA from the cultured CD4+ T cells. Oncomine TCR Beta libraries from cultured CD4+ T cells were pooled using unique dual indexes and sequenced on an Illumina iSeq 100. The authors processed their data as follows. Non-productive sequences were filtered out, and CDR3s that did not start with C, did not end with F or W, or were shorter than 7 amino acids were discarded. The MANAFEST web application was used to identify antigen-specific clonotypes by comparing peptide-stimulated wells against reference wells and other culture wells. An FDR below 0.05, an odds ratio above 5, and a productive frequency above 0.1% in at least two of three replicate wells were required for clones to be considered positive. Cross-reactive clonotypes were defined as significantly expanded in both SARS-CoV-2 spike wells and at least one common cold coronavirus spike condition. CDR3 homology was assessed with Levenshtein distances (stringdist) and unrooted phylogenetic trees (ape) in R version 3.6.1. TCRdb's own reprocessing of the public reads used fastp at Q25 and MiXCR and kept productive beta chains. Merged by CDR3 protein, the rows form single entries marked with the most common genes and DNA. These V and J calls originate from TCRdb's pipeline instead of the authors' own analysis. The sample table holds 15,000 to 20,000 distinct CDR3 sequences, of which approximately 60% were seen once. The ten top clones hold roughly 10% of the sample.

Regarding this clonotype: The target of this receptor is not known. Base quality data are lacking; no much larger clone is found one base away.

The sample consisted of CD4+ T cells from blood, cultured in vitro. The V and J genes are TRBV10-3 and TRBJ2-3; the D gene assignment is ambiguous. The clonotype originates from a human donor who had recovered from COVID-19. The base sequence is TGTGCCACCCGGACGGAGCTCACAGATACGCAGTATTTT. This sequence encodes CATRTELTDTQYF.